One sample yielded the 5 T cell receptor beta chains listed below, sequenced in a study of glioma-infiltrating T cells. TCR alpha and beta CDR3 regions were amplified from RNA using iRepertoire nested multiplex PCR. TCRdb fed the multiplex PCR reads into MiXCR, producing one record per CDR3 protein. The sample lists about 89,000 distinct CDR3 sequences; 20% to 25% were seen once. Sequencing input: glioma tissue, nonneoplastic brain tissue, or PBMCs (not recorded which). The receptors were sampled from a human donor with low-grade glioma or glioblastoma, undergoing nonglioma brain surgery, or in good health (not recorded which).

This clonotype was detected ten times or more. The chain recombines TRBV28 with TRBJ1-5; the match to TRBD1 covers 7 bases. The CDR3 runs 16 residues. V shed 4 bases, J shed 0 bases, and the junction held 6 bases outside the gene matches. CDR1 is MDHEN and CDR2 is SYDVKM in the germline V gene. The CDR3 reads CASSSYRQGSNQPQHF. The CDR3 DNA reads as TGTGCCAGCAGTTCATATCGACAGGGTAGCAATCAGCCCCAGCATTTT.

This clonotype was observed many times. V and J are TRBV20-1 and TRBJ2-3, with TRBD2 identical over 11 bases. The CDR3 extends over 15 amino acids. V lost 2 bases, J lost 1 base, and 2 bases stayed unmatched. Germline CDR1 and CDR2: DFQATT and SNEGSKA (reference sequence). Written as DNA, the CDR3 is TGCAGTGCTAGATGGGGACTAGCGGGCACAGATACGCAGTATTTT. Translating it yields CSARWGLAGTDTQYF.

The CDR3 DNA reads TGTGCCAGCAGCCCCCGCGGCGGGGCGGCGGGACAGGGATGGGGAATTAACTATGGCTACACCTTC. Its translation is CASSPRGGAAGQGWGINYGYTF. This chain uses TRBV3-1 with TRBJ1-2, with 9 bases aligning to TRBD1. The CDR3 is made up of 22 amino acids. In germline, CDR1 is LGHDT, CDR2 YNNKEL (reference sequence). V shed 4 bases and J 1 base; nucleotides not matched to a gene: 25.

The sample holds a few counts of this clonotype. This rearrangement joins TRBV12-3 or TRBV12-4 to TRBJ1-1; D uncertain. V was clipped by 5 bases and J by 0 bases, with 13 bases between them. The CDR3 covers 15 residues. In nucleotides, the CDR3 is TGTGCCAGCAGTATGGGTCCCACTTTGAACACTGAAGCTTTCTTT. Protein product: CASSMGPTLNTEAFF.

Many counts were recorded for this clonotype. The rearrangement joins TRBV10-1 to TRBJ1-5; a weak D match, TRBD1 (5 bases). This CDR3 comprises 13 residues. Germline lookup yields CDR1 WNHNN and CDR2 SYGVQD (reference sequence). Trimming took off 6 bases at V and 6 bases at J, with 12 bases between the two ends. The CDR3 protein is CASSSREGQPQHF. The CDR3 DNA follows: TGCGCCAGCAGCAGCAGGGAGGGTCAGCCCCAGCATTTT.